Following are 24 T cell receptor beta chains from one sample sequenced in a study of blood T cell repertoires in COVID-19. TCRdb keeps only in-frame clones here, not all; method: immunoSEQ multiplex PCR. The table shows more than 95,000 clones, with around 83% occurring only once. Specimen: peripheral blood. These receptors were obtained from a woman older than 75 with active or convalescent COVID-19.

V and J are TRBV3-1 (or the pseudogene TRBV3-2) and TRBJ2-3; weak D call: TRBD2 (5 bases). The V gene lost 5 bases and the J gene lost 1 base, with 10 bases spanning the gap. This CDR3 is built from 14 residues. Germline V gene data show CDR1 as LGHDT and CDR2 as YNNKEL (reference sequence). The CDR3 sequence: CASSDTGGTDTQYF. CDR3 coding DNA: TGTGCCAGCAGCGATACCGGGGGCACAGATACGCAGTATTTT.

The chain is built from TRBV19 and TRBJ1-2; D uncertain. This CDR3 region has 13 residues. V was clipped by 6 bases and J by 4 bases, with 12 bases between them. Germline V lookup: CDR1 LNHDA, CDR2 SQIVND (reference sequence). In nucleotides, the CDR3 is TGTGCCAGTAGCCCAGACACGTTCTATGGCTACACCTTC. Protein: CASSPDTFYGYTF.

The CDR3 DNA follows: TGTGCCAGTAGTATAATTCTCGGGAGTTGGGATACGCAGTATTTT. It codes for CASSIILGSWDTQYF. The chain recombines TRBV19 with TRBJ2-3, with D possibly TRBD2 on 6 matching bases. Trimming shortened V by 2 bases and J by 6 bases, and 15 bases separated the two germline ends. Germline CDR1 is LNHDA and CDR2 is SQIVND (reference sequence). CDR3 length equals 15 residues.

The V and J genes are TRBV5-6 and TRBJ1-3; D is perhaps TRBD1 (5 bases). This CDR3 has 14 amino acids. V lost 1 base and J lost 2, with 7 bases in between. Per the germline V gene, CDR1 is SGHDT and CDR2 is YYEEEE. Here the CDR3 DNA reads TGTGCCAGCAGCTTGCTACAGGCTGGAAACACCATATATTTT. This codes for CASSLLQAGNTIYF.

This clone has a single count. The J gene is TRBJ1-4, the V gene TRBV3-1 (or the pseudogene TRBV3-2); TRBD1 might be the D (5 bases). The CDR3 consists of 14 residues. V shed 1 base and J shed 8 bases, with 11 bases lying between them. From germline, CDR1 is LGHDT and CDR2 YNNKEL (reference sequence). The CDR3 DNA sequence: TGTGCCAGCAGCCAAGGGGCAGGGAAGGAAAAACTGTTTTTT. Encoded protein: CASSQGAGKEKLFF.

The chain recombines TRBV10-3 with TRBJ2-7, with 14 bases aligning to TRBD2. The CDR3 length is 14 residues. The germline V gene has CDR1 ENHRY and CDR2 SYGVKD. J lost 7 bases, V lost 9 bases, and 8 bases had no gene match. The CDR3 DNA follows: TGTGCCATTAGACTAGCGGGAGGGACGGGGGAGCAGTACTTC. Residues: CAIRLAGGTGEQYF.

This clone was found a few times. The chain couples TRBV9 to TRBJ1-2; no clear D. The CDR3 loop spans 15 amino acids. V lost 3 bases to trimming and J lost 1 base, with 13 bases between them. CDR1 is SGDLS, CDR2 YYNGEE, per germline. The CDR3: CASSADGQVNYGYTF. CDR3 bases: TGTGCCAGCAGCGCAGATGGTCAGGTTAACTATGGCTACACCTTC.

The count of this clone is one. The CDR3 loop is CASSLSGTPADTQYF. In nucleotides, the CDR3 is TGTGCCAGCAGCCTAAGTGGGACACCAGCCGATACGCAGTATTTT. The rearrangement uses TRBV6-2 or TRBV6-3 and TRBJ2-3; possibly TRBD1 for D (6 bases). Trimming shortened V by 6 bases and J by 6 bases, and 19 bases separated the two germline ends. CDR1 and CDR2 from the germline V gene are MNHEY and SVGEGT. There are 15 residues in the CDR3.

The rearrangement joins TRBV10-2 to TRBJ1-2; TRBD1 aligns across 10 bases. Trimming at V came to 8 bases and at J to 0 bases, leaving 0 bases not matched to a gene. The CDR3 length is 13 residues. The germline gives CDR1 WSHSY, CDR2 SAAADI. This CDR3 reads CASGQGANYGYTF. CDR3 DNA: TGCGCCAGCGGACAGGGGGCTAACTATGGCTACACCTTC.

This CDR3 reads CASAIGGKETQYF. The CDR3 bases are TGTGCCAGCGCAATAGGGGGTAAAGAGACCCAGTACTTC. The V and J genes are TRBV6-5 and TRBJ2-5; D might be TRBD1 (6 bases). The CDR3 extends over 13 amino acids. Germline V gene data show CDR1 as MNHEY and CDR2 as SVGAGI. Trimming left V 8 bases short and J 3 bases short, with 13 bases between.

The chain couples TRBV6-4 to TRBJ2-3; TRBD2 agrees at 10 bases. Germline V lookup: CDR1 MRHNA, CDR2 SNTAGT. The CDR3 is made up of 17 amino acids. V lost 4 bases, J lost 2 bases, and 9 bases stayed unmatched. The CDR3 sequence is CASSGKLAGLFTDTQYF. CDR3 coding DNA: TGTGCCAGCAGTGGCAAACTAGCGGGGCTATTCACAGATACGCAGTATTTT.

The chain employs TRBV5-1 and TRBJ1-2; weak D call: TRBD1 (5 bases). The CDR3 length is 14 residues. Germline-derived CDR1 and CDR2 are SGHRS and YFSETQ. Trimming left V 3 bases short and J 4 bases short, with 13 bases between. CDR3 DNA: TGCGCCAGCAGCTCGGACATTGGAGCCTATGGCTACACCTTC. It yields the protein CASSSDIGAYGYTF.

The CDR3: CAWSGTGDQPQHF. As DNA, the CDR3 is TGTGCCTGGAGTGGGACAGGGGATCAGCCCCAGCATTTT. This sequence joins TRBV30 and TRBJ1-5; 9 nucleotides line up with TRBD1. J was trimmed by 5 bases and V by 1 base; bases with no gene match: 0. This CDR3 has 13 amino acids. The germline CDR1 and CDR2 sequences are GTSNPN and SVGIG (reference sequence).

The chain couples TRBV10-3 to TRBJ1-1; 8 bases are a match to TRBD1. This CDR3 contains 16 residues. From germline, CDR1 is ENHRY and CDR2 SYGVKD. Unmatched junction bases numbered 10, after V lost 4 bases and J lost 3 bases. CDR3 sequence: CAISASGGAMDTEAFF. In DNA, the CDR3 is TGTGCCATCAGTGCTTCAGGGGGCGCTATGGACACTGAAGCTTTCTTT.

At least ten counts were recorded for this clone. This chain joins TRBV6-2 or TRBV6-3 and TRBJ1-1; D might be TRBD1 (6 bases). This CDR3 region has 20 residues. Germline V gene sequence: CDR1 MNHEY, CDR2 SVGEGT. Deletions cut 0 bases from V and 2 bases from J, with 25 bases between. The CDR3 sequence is CASSYSIVSRRGLRNTEAFF. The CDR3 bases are TGTGCCAGCAGTTACTCGATCGTGAGCAGGCGGGGGCTTCGAAACACTGAAGCTTTCTTT.

The CDR3 is CASSFTGPNERGYTF. DNA of the CDR3: TGTGCCAGCAGCTTTACAGGCCCCAACGAAAGAGGCTACACCTTC. The chain combines TRBV7-9 with TRBJ1-2, with D possibly matching TRBD1 (5 bases). The CDR3 covers 15 residues. From germline, CDR1 is SEHNR and CDR2 FQNEAQ (reference sequence). V was trimmed by 3 bases and J by 8 bases, leaving 19 bases between them.

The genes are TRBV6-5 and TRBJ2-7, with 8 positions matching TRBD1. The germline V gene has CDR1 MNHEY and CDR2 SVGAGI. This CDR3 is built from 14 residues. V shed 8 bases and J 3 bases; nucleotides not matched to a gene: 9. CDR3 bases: TGTGCCAGCCCGACCGGGACAGGACACTACGAGCAGTACTTC. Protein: CASPTGTGHYEQYF.

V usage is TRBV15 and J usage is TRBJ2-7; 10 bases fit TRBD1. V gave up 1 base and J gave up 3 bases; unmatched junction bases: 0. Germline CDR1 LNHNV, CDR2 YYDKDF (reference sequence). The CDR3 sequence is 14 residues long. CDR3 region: CATSRGDRGYEQYF. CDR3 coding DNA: TGTGCCACCAGCAGAGGGGACAGGGGCTACGAGCAGTACTTC.

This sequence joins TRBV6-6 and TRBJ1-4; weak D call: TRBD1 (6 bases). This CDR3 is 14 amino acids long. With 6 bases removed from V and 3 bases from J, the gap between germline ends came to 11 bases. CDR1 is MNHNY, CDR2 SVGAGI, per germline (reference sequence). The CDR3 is CASSRTASNEKLFF. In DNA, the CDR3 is TGTGCCAGCAGCCGGACAGCCTCTAATGAAAAACTGTTTTTT.

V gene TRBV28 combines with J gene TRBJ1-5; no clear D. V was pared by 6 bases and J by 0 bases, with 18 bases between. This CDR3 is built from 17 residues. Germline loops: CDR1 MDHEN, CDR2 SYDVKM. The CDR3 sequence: CASSLTSIRDSNQPQHF. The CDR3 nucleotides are TGTGCCAGCAGCCTTACATCAATACGGGATAGCAATCAGCCCCAGCATTTT.

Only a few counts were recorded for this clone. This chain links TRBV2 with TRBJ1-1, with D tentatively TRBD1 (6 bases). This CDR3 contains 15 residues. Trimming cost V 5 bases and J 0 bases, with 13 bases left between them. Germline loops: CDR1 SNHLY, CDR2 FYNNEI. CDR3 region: CASSTDSLMNTEAFF. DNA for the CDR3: TGTGCCAGCAGTACGGACAGTCTCATGAACACTGAAGCTTTCTTT. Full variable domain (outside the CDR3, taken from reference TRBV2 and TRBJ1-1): EPEVTQTPSHQVTQMGQEVILRCVPISNHLYFYWYRQILGQKVEFLVSFYNNEISEKSEIFDDQFSVERPDGSNFTLKIRSTKLEDSAMYFCASSTDSLMNTEAFFGQGTRLTVV.

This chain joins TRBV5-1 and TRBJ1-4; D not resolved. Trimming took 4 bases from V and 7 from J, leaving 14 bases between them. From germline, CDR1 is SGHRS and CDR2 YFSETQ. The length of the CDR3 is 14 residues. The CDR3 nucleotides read TGCGCCAGCAGCATAAGCCCTGGTCGTGAAAAACTGTTTTTT. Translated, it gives CASSISPGREKLFF.

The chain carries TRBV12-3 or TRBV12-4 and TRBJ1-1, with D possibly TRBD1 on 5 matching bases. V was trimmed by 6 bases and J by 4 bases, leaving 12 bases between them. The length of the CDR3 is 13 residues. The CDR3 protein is CASRDPGVTEAFF. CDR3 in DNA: TGTGCCAGCAGGGATCCGGGGGTCACTGAAGCTTTCTTT.

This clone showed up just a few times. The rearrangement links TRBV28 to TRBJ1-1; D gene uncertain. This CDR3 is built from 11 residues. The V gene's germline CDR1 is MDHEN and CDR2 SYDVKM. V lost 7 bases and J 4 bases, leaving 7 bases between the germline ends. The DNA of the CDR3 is TGTGCCAGCACCCGGAGCACTGAAGCTTTCTTT. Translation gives CASTRSTEAFF.